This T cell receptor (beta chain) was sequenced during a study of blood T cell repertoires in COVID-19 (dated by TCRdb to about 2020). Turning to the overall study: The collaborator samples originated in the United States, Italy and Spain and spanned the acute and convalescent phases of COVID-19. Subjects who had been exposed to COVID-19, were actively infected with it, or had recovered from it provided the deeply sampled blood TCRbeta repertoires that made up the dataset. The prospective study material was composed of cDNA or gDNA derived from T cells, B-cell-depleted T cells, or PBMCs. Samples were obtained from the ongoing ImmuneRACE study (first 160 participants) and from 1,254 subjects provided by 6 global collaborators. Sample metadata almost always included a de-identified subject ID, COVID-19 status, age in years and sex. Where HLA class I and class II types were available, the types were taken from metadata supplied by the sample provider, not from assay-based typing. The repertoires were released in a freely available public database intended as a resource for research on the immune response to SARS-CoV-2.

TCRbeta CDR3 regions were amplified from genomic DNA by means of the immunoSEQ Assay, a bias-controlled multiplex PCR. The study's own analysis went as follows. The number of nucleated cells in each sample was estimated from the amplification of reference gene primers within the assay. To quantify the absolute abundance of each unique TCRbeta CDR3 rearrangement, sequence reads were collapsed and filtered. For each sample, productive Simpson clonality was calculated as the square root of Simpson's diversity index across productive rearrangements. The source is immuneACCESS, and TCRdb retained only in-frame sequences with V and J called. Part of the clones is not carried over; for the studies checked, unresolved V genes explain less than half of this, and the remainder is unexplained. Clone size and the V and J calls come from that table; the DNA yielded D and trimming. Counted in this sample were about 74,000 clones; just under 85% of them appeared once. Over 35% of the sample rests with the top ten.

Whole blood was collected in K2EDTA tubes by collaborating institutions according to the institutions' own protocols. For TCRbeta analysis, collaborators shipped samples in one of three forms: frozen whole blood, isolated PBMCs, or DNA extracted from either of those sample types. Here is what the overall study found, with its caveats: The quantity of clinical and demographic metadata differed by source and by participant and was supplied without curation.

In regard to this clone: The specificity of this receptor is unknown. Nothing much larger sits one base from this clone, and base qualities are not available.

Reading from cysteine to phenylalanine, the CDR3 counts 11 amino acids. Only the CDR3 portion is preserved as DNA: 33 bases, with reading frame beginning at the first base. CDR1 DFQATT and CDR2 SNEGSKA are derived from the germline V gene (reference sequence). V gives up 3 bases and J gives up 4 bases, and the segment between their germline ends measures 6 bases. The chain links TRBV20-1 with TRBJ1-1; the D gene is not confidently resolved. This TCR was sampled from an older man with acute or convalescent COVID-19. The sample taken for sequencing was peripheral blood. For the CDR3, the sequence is CSASGLTEAFF. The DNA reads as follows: TGCAGTGCTAGTGGTCTCACTGAAGCTTTCTTT.